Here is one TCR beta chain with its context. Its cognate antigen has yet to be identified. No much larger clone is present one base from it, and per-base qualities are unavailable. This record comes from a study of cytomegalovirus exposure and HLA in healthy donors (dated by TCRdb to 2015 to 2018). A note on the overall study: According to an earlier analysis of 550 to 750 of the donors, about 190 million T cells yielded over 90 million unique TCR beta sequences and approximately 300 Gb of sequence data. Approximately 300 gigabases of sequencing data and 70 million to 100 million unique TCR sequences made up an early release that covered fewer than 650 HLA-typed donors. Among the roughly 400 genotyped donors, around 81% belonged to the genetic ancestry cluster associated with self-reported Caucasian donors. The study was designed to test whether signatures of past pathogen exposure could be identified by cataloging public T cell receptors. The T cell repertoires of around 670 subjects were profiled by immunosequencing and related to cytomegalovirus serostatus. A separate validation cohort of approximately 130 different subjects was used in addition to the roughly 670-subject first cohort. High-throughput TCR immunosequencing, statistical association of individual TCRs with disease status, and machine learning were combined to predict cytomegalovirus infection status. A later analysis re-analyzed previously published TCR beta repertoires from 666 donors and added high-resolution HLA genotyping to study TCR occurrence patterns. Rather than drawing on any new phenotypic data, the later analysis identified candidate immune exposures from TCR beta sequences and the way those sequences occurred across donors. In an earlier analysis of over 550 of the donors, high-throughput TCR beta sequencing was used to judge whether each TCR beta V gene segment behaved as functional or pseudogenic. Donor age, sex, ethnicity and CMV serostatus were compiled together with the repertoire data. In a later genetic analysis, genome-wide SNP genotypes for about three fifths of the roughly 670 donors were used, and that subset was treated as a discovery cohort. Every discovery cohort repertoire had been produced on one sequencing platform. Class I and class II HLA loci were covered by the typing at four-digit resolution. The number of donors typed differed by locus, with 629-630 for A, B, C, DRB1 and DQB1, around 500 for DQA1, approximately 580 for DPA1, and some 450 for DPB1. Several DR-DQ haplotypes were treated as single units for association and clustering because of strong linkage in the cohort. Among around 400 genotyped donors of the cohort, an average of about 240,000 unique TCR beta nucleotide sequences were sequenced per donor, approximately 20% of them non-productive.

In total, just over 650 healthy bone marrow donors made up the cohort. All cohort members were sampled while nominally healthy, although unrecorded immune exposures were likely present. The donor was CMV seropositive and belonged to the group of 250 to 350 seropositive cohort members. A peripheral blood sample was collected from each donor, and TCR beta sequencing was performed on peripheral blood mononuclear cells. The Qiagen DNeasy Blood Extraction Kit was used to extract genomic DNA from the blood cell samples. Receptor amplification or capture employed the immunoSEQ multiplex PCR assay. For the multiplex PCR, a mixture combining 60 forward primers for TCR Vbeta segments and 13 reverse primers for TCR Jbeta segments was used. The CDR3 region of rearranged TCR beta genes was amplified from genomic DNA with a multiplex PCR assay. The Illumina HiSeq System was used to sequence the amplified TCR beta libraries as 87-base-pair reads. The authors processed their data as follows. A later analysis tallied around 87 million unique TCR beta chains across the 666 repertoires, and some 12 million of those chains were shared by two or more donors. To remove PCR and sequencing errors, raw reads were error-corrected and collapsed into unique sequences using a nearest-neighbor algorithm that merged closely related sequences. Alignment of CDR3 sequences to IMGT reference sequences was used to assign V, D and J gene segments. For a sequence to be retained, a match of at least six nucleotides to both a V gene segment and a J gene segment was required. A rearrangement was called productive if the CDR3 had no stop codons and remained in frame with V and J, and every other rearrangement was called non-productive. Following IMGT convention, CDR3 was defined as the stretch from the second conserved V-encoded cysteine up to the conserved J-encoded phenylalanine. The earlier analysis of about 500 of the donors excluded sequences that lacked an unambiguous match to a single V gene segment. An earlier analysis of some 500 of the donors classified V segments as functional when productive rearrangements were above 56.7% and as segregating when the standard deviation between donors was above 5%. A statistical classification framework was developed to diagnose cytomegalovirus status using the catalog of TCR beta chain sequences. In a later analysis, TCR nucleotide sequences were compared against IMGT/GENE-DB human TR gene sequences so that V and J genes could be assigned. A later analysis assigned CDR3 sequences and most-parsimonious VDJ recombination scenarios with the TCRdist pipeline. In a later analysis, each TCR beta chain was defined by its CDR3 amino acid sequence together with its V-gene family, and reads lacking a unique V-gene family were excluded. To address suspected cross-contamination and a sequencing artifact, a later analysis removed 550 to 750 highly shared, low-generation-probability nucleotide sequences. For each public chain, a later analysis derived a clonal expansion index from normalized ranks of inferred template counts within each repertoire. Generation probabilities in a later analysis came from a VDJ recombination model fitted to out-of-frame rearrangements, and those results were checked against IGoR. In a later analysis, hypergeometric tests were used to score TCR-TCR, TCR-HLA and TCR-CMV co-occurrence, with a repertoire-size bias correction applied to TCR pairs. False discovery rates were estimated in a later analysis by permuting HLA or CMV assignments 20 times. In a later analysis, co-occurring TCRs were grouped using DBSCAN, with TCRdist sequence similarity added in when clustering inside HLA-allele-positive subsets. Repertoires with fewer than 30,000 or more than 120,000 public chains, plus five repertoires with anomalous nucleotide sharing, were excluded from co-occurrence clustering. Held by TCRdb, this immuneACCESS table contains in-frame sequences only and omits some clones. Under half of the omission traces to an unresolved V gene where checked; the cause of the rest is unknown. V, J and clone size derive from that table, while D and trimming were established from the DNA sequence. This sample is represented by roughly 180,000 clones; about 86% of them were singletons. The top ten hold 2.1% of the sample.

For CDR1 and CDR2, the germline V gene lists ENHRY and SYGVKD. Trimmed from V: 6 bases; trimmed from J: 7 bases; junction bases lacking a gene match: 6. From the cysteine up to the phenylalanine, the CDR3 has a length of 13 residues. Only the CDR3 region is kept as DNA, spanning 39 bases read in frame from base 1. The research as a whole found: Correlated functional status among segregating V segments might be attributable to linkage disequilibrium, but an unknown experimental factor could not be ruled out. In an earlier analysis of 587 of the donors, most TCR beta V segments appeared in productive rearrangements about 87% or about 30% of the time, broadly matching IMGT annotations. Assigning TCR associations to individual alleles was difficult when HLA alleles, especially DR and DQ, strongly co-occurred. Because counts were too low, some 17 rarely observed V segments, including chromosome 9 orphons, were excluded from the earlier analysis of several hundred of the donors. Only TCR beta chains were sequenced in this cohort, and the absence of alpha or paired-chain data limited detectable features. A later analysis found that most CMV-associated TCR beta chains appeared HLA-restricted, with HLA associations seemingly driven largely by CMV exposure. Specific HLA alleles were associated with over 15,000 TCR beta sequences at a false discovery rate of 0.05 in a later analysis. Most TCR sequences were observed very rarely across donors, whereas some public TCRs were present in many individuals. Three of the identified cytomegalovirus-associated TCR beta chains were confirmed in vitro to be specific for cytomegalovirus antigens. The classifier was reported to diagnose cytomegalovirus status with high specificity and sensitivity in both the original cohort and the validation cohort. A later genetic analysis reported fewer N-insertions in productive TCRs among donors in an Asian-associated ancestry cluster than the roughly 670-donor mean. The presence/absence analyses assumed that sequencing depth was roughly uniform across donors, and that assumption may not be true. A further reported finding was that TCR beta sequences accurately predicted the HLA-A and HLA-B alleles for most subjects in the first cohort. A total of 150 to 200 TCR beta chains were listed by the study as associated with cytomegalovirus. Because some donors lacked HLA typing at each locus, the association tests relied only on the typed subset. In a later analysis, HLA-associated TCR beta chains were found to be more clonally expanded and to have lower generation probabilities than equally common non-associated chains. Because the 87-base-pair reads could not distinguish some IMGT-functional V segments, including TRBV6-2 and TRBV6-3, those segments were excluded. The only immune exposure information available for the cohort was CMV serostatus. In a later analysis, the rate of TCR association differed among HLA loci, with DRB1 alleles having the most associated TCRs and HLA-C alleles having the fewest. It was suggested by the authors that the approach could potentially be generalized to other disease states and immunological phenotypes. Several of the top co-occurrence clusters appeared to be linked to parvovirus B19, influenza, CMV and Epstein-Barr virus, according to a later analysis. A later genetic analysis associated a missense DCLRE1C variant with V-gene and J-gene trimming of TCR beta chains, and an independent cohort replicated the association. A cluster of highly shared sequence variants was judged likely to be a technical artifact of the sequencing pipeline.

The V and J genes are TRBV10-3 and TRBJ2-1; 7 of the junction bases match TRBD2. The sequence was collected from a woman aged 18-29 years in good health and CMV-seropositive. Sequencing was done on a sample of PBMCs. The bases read TGTGCCATCAGCCTCGAGCGGGAAAATGAGCAGTTCTTC. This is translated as CAISLERENEQFF.